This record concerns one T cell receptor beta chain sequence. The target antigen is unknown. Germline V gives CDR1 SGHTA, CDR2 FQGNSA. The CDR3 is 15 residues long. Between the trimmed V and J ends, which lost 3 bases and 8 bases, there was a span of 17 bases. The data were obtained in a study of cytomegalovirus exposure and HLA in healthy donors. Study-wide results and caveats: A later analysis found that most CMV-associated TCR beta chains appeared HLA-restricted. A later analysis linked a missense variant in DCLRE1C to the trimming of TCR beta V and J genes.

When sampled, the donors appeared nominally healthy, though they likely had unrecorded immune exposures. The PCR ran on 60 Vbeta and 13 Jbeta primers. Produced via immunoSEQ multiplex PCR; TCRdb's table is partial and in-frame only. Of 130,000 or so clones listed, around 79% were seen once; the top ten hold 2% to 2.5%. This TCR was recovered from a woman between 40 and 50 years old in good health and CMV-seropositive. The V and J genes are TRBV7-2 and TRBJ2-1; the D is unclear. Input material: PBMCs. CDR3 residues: CASSFSLASLYEQFF. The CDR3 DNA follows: TGTGCCAGCAGCTTCAGTTTGGCCTCGTTGTATGAGCAGTTCTTC.